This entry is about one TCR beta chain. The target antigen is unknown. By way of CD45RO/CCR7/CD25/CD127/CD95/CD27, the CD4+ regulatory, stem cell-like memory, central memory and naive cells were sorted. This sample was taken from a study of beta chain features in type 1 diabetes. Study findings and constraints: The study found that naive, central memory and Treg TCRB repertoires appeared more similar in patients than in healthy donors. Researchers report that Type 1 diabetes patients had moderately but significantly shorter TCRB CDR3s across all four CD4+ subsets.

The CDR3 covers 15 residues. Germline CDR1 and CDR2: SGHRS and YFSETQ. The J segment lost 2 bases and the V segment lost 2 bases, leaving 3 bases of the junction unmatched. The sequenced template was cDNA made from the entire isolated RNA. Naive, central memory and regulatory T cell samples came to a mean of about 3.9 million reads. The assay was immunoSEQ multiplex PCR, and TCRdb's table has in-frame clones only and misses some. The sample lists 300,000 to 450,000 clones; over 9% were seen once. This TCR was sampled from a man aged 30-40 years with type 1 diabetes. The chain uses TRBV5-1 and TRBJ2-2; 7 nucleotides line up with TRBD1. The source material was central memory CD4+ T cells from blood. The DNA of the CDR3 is TGCGCCAGCAGCTTAGGGACAGTTAACACCGGGGAGCTGTTTTTT. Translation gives CASSLGTVNTGELFF.